Included here is one T cell receptor (beta chain) sequence, with context. V dropped 4 bases and J dropped 4 bases, with 11 bases sitting between them. This CDR3 spans 13 amino acids. Looked up from germline, CDR1 is MGHRA and CDR2 is YSYEKL. This specimen comes from a study of CD8+ T cells in alopecia areata. The sequencing template was cDNA reverse transcribed from extracted RNA. Libraries were prepared by immunoSEQ multiplex PCR; TCRdb keeps only in-frame clonotypes and omits some of them. The table has about 200,000 clones, just over 55% seen once. The V gene is TRBV4-1, the J gene TRBJ2-7; D is unclear. Sequenced sample: CD8+ T cells sorted from blood. This receptor was identified in a human donor in good health. The CDR3 DNA reads as TGCGCCAGCAGCCTAAAGGAGACTTACGAGCAGTACTTC. It yields the protein CASSLKETYEQYF.